The rows below give T cell receptor beta chains drawn from one sample of a study of shared clonotypes between healthy human individuals. Sequencing used immunoSEQ multiplex PCR; TCRdb keeps in-frame clones, though not all of them. The table includes around 650,000 clones, 96% detected once. The sample taken for sequencing was naive CD8+ T cells sorted from blood. The receptors originated from a woman in her 30s in good health. CDR3s include the opening cysteine and the closing phenylalanine or tryptophan. D genes are given only for firm matches. The size entry is marked missing in some rows and otherwise reads once, few, many or a size class.

abundance,d_gene,j_gene,v_gene,CDR3aa,CDR3nt
-,TRBD2,TRBJ2-1,TRBV28,CASSLSSGSLNEQFF,TGTGCCAGCAGTTTATCTAGCGGGAGTCTCAATGAGCAGTTCTTC
-,-,TRBJ2-2,TRBV7-9,CASSLKTGELFF,TGTGCCAGCAGCTTAAAAACCGGGGAGCTGTTTTTT
-,-,TRBJ2-7,TRBV18,CASSPSSPGRSRNEQYF,TGTGCCAGCTCACCATCCTCGCCGGGACGGTCCAGGAACGAGCAGTACTTC
-,TRBD1,TRBJ1-6,TRBV27,CASSGGGSPLHF,TGTGCTTCGTCAGGGGGCGGATCACCCCTCCACTTT
-,TRBD2,TRBJ2-7,TRBV7-8,CASSLGVAGMFDEQYF,TGTGCCAGCAGCTTAGGGGTAGCGGGAATGTTCGACGAGCAGTACTTC
-,-,TRBJ1-2,TRBV13,CASSFHIGEEGYTF,TGTGCCAGCAGCTTTCATATAGGGGAAGAAGGCTACACCTTC
-,-,TRBJ2-1,TRBV29-1,CSVVGAGEQFF,TGCAGCGTTGTTGGGGCAGGGGAGCAGTTCTTC
-,TRBD2,TRBJ2-1,TRBV7-6,CASSQLALSYNEQFF,TGTGCCAGCAGCCAACTAGCGCTGTCCTACAATGAGCAGTTCTTC
-,-,TRBJ2-7,TRBV7-9,CASSPQDLYEQYF,TGTGCCAGCAGCCCCCAAGACCTCTACGAGCAGTACTTC
-,-,TRBJ2-7,TRBV2,CASSEIGLLDGGDSTYEQYF,TGTGCCAGCAGTGAAATAGGACTCCTGGACGGGGGCGATTCGACATACGAGCAGTACTTC
-,TRBD2,TRBJ2-3,TRBV27,CASSFLLAGGADTQYF,TGTGCCAGCAGTTTTCTCCTAGCGGGAGGGGCAGATACGCAGTATTTT
-,-,TRBJ2-4,TRBV28,CASSSRGQIAKNIQYF,TGTGCCAGCAGTTCCCGAGGGCAGATAGCCAAAAACATTCAGTACTTC
once,-,TRBJ1-2,TRBV7-9,CASSQVGRGEGYTF,TGTGCCAGCAGTCAAGTTGGGAGGGGCGAGGGCTACACCTTC
-,TRBD1,TRBJ1-4,TRBV19,CASSIEDRKDEKLFF,TGTGCCAGTAGTATAGAGGACAGGAAAGATGAAAAACTGTTTTTT
-,-,TRBJ1-2,TRBV14,CALSQGVTHGYTF,TGTGCCTTAAGCCAAGGGGTTACCCATGGCTACACCTTC
-,TRBD2,TRBJ2-7,TRBV5-6,CASSFGGSGFEQYF,TGTGCCAGCAGCTTTGGCGGGAGCGGCTTCGAGCAGTACTTC
-,-,TRBJ2-2,TRBV7-9,CASTLRVGELFF,TGTGCCAGCACCCTTCGTGTCGGGGAGCTGTTTTTT
-,-,TRBJ2-7,TRBV11-2,CASSPGESGGYEQYF,TGTGCCAGCAGCCCCGGTGAATCTGGGGGCTACGAGCAGTACTTC
few,-,TRBJ1-1,TRBV10-3,CAISEIRGITNTEAFF,TGTGCCATCAGTGAAATTAGGGGGATTACGAACACTGAAGCTTTCTTT
-,-,TRBJ2-7,TRBV28,CASSYPFGEQYF,TGTGCCAGCAGCTATCCCTTCGGCGAGCAGTACTTC
once,-,TRBJ2-7,TRBV2,CASNPGLHSYEQYF,TGTGCCAGCAACCCGGGACTGCACTCCTACGAGCAGTACTTC
-,TRBD2,TRBJ2-7,TRBV9,CASSPRGGETYEQYF,TGTGCCAGCAGCCCCCGGGGGGGGGAGACCTACGAGCAGTACTTC
-,-,TRBJ2-1,TRBV7-9,CASSLGAGGTVTQFF,TGTGCCAGCAGCTTAGGGGCAGGAGGTACGGTTACGCAGTTCTTC
-,-,TRBJ2-1,TRBV7-3,CASSLNPMSSYNEQFF,TGTGCCAGCAGCTTAAATCCGATGAGCTCCTACAATGAGCAGTTCTTC
-,-,TRBJ2-7,TRBV5-1,CASSLVGVNYEQYF,TGCGCCAGCAGCTTGGTGGGGGTTAACTACGAGCAGTACTTC
-,-,TRBJ2-1,TRBV28,CASSLRLAGLGTEQFF,TGTGCCAGCAGTTTAAGGCTGGCGGGCCTGGGAACTGAGCAGTTCTTC
-,-,TRBJ1-1,TRBV5-4,CASSQGGGDTEAFF,TGTGCCAGCAGCCAGGGTGGGGGGGACACTGAAGCTTTCTTT
-,-,TRBJ2-1,TRBV11-2,CASSFQGTKNEQFF,TGTGCCAGCAGCTTCCAGGGTACAAAGAATGAGCAGTTCTTC
-,-,TRBJ2-4,TRBV28,CASTGSSQNIQYF,TGTGCCAGCACGGGTAGCAGTCAAAACATTCAGTACTTC
-,TRBD2,TRBJ2-7,TRBV9,CASSVGAGDIYEQYF,TGTGCCAGCAGCGTAGGAGCGGGAGATATCTACGAGCAGTACTTC
-,-,TRBJ2-3,TRBV7-8,CASSPPRASSQYF,TGTGCCAGCAGCCCCCCTCGAGCTAGCTCGCAGTATTTT
-,-,TRBJ1-4,TRBV28,CASSLPRAGLDEKLFF,TGTGCCAGCAGTTTACCGCGGGCAGGGCTGGATGAAAAACTGTTTTTT
-,-,TRBJ1-1,TRBV6-1,CASSEGTLIEAFF,TGTGCCAGCAGTGAAGGGACACTTATTGAAGCTTTCTTT
-,-,TRBJ2-7,TRBV9,CASSPGRTIDEQYF,TGTGCCAGCAGCCCCGGAAGAACCATTGACGAGCAGTACTTC
-,-,TRBJ2-7,TRBV27,CASSLSLPLGDYEQYF,TGTGCCAGCAGTTTATCGCTCCCCTTAGGAGATTACGAGCAGTACTTC
-,-,TRBJ1-2,TRBV14,CASSQGFNIMNYGYTF,TGTGCCAGCAGCCAAGGGTTTAACATTATGAACTATGGCTACACCTTC
once,-,TRBJ2-7,TRBV4-1,CASSQEPASKPYEQYF,TGCGCCAGCAGCCAAGAGCCGGCAAGTAAACCCTACGAGCAGTACTTC
-,-,TRBJ2-5,TRBV7-6,CASSFFSGDNQETQYF,TGTGCCAGCAGCTTCTTCTCAGGGGACAACCAAGAGACCCAGTACTTC
-,-,TRBJ2-7,TRBV27,CASSLGRDYEQYF,TGTGCCAGCAGTTTGGGTAGAGATTACGAGCAGTACTTC
-,TRBD1,TRBJ1-4,TRBV6-1,CASSGGQGATNEKLFF,TGTGCCAGCAGTGGCGGACAGGGGGCAACTAATGAAAAACTGTTTTTT
-,TRBD1,TRBJ1-1,TRBV6-5,CASSYSLGGSAEAFF,TGTGCCAGCAGTTACTCTCTAGGGGGCAGCGCTGAAGCTTTCTTT
-,-,TRBJ2-1,TRBV5-6,CAGSLATSYNEQFF,TGTGCCGGCAGCTTGGCGACTTCCTACAATGAGCAGTTCTTC
-,TRBD2,TRBJ2-1,TRBV19,CASSIDERGYNEQFF,TGTGCCAGTAGTATAGATGAGCGGGGGTACAATGAGCAGTTCTTC
-,-,TRBJ1-1,TRBV14,CASSPISPGNTEAFF,TGTGCCAGCAGCCCAATCAGCCCAGGGAACACTGAAGCTTTCTTT
-,-,TRBJ2-1,TRBV9,CASSSHRVHEQFF,TGTGCCAGCAGCTCTCACAGGGTTCATGAGCAGTTCTTC
-,-,TRBJ1-2,TRBV13,CASSLGLGQTRYGYTF,TGTGCCAGCAGCTTAGGCTTAGGACAAACTCGCTATGGCTACACCTTC
-,-,TRBJ2-1,TRBV13,CASSYRLKGNEQFF,TGTGCCAGCAGCTACCGTCTTAAGGGCAATGAGCAGTTCTTC
-,TRBD1,TRBJ2-7,TRBV6-5,CATNPGQLSYEQYF,TGTGCCACAAACCCGGGACAGCTATCCTACGAGCAGTACTTC
-,-,TRBJ1-2,TRBV5-6,CASSLHSLVYGYTF,TGTGCCAGCAGCTTGCACAGCCTAGTCTATGGCTACACCTTC
-,-,TRBJ1-5,TRBV4-1,CASSQDVVQRNQPQHF,TGCGCCAGCAGCCAAGATGTGGTACAGAGAAATCAGCCCCAGCATTTT
-,TRBD2,TRBJ2-5,TRBV27,CALRRESQTQYF,TGTGCCCTTCGGCGGGAGAGTCAGACCCAGTACTTC
-,TRBD1,TRBJ1-1,TRBV2,CASSEGTGTRAEAFF,TGTGCCAGCAGTGAGGGGACAGGGACGAGGGCTGAAGCTTTCTTT
-,-,TRBJ1-1,TRBV9,CASSAEVGPNTEAFF,TGTGCCAGCAGCGCCGAGGTCGGGCCAAACACTGAAGCTTTCTTT
-,-,TRBJ1-1,TRBV6-5,CASRVSEAFF,TGTGCCAGCAGGGTTTCTGAAGCTTTCTTT
-,TRBD2,TRBJ2-7,TRBV5-1,CTSSAPTSGIYEQYF,TGCACCAGCAGCGCCCCAACTAGCGGGATTTACGAGCAGTACTTC
-,TRBD1,TRBJ2-1,TRBV30,CAWSPGTGGQLPYNEQFF,TGTGCCTGGAGCCCCGGGACAGGGGGACAACTACCCTACAATGAGCAGTTCTTC
-,-,TRBJ1-5,TRBV19,CASSVTVSNQPQHF,TGTGCCAGTAGTGTGACAGTTAGCAATCAGCCCCAGCATTTT
-,TRBD1,TRBJ1-2,TRBV30,CAWSPRGTETYGYTF,TGTGCCTGGAGTCCTCGGGGGACAGAAACTTATGGCTACACCTTC
-,-,TRBJ2-5,TRBV5-5,CASSLRGQETQYF,TGTGCCAGCAGCCTCCGGGGACAAGAGACCCAGTACTTC
-,-,TRBJ1-1,TRBV2,CASGTEAFF,TGTGCCAGTGGGACTGAAGCTTTCTTT